This T cell receptor beta chain was sequenced during a study of T-cell reconstitution after alpha-beta-depleted transplantation in children. Study findings and constraints: Reported findings indicate that, about two months after transplant, alpha-beta T cells came from several hundred expanded clones, which were derived from non-depleted graft cells. From newly produced T cells came most of the T-cell counts and diversity one year after transplant.

On this clonotype itself: Its antigen is undetermined.

The germline V gene encodes CDR1 SNHLY and CDR2 FYNNEI. The germline V and J ends were trimmed by 5 bases and 3 bases, with 14 bases remaining between them. The CDR3 loop spans 14 amino acids. Preparation of the TCRbeta library used unique molecular identifiers. From the PCR reads, TCRdb called clonotypes with MiXCR, one entry per CDR3 protein. The table includes about a million distinct CDR3 sequences, roughly 31% detected once. This receptor was obtained from a boy under two years old who had a stem cell transplant for SCID, so the T cells may come from the graft donor. The V gene is TRBV2, the J gene TRBJ2-7; D possibly corresponds to TRBD1 (5 bases). The specimen comprised PBMCs, mostly from graft donor cells, sampled 360 days after TCRalphabeta/CD19-depleted stem cell transplant. CDR3 sequence (DNA): TGTGCCAGCAGTTCCGCAGGGTCTGTCTACGAGCAGTACTTC. Translation gives CASSSAGSVYEQYF.